The clone carrying this T cell receptor beta chain has a count of ten or more. What it binds is unknown. The sample is drawn from a study of T-cell reconstitution after alpha-beta-depleted transplantation in children. Library preparation (for TCRbeta) was performed with unique molecular identifiers. In TCRdb, the PCR reads were re-called with MiXCR into one record per CDR3 protein. The data contain about 980,000 distinct CDR3 sequences, 25% to 30% of them singletons. CDR1 is SGHRS and CDR2 is YFSETQ in the germline V gene. The CDR3 is 14 residues long. V was clipped by 4 bases and J by 4 bases; unmatched bases: 4. Notes on the study in general: Alpha-beta T cells present about two months after transplant were reported to originate from several hundred expanded graft clones. T-cell counts and diversity at one year following transplant were attributed mainly to newly produced T cells. Where some patients showed high TCRbeta diversity at day 60, it came from recipient T cells and thymic progenitors that had survived.

The sequenced sample was PBMCs, mostly from graft donor cells, obtained 360 days after TCRalphabeta/CD19-depleted stem cell transplant. This chain joins TRBV5-1 and TRBJ1-5, with 8 bases that match TRBD1. This receptor was identified in a boy younger than two who had a stem cell transplant for SCID, so the T cells may come from the graft donor. Here the CDR3 reads CASSLTGANQPQHF. Written as DNA, the CDR3 is TGCGCCAGCAGCCTGACAGGGGCTAATCAGCCCCAGCATTTT.